The following is a T cell receptor (beta chain) sequence with its context. No antigen is known for it. With a much larger clone just one base away, this may be a read error. This specimen belongs to a study of regulatory T cells in long-lasting Graves disease. Germline CDR1 and CDR2: LGHNA and YSLEER. CDR3 size: 15 residues. The time point: newly diagnosed GD, antithyroid drugs for less than 3 months. RNA isolated from PBMCs was used to make the TCR library. Graves' disease diagnosis relied on American Thyroid Association guidelines. Staff drew around 10 milliliters of peripheral blood into EDTA tubes. Study-wide results and caveats: The researchers studied only peripheral blood, not thyroid tissue.

Through Arm-PCR of CDR3 regions and iRepertoire HTBI primers, TCR beta libraries were built. TCRdb ran MiXCR on the multiplex PCR reads and lists one entry per CDR3 protein. The data hold 240,000 or so distinct CDR3 sequences, with 20% observed a single time. The chain has TRBV4-3 and TRBJ2-3; D gene uncertain. The receptor was isolated from a female donor with Graves disease. The material was peripheral blood mononuclear cells (PBMCs), obtained at new diagnosis, from a patient treated with antithyroid drugs. Here the CDR3 reads CASSEDRPGKDTQYF. CDR3 DNA: TGCGCCAGCAGCGAAGATAGGCCTGGAAAAGATACGCAGTATTTT.